A selection of T cell receptor beta chains follows, all from one sample in a study of post-analysis software for immune sequencing data. TCRdb itself ran the PCR reads through MiXCR, one entry per CDR3 protein. The repertoire consists of over 250,000 distinct CDR3 sequences, with 35% to 45% occurring once and the leading ten covering 4.5% to 5.5%. Material: blood. The receptors come from a girl aged 5 to 17 with multiple sclerosis. Each CDR3 is given without its conserved first and last residue.

v_call: TRBV20-1
cdr3_length: 13
j_call: TRBJ2-1
cdr3_aa: SARDQTGGGSEQF

v_call: TRBV5-5
cdr3_length: 14
j_call: TRBJ1-6
cdr3_aa: ASSLRGLPGNSPLH

v_call: TRBV7-3
cdr3_length: 14
j_call: .
cdr3_aa: ASSLVGAGGSNEQY

v_call: TRBV6-2/TRBV6-3
cdr3_length: 11
j_call: TRBJ2-2
cdr3_aa: ASSYHASRELF

v_call: TRBV7-8
cdr3_length: 15
j_call: TRBJ1-2
cdr3_aa: ASSPKYMEGVTDGYT

v_call: TRBV9
cdr3_length: 14
j_call: TRBJ2-1
cdr3_aa: ASSASGGGPYNEQF

v_call: TRBV12-3/TRBV12-4
cdr3_length: 14
j_call: TRBJ2-2
cdr3_aa: ASSLRTGGNAGELF

v_call: TRBV3-1
cdr3_length: 12
j_call: TRBJ2-5
cdr3_aa: ASSPLLLMGTQY

v_call: TRBV12-3/TRBV12-4
cdr3_length: 18
j_call: TRBJ2-6
cdr3_aa: ASSLGWAGLDWSGANVLT

v_call: TRBV10-2
cdr3_length: 11
j_call: TRBJ2-7
cdr3_aa: ASSVVRSYEQY

v_call: TRBV7-9
cdr3_length: 16
j_call: TRBJ2-5
cdr3_aa: ASSLATSGGPSKGTQY

v_call: TRBV10-2
cdr3_length: 10
j_call: TRBJ2-7
cdr3_aa: ASSATGDEQY

v_call: TRBV12-3/TRBV12-4
cdr3_length: 12
j_call: TRBJ1-2
cdr3_aa: ASRYDRRDYGYT

v_call: TRBV14
cdr3_length: 14
j_call: TRBJ2-3
cdr3_aa: ASSQDGGGSTDTQY

v_call: TRBV12-3/TRBV12-4
cdr3_length: 11
j_call: TRBJ2-4
cdr3_aa: ASSLESKNIQY

v_call: TRBV3-1
cdr3_length: 12
j_call: TRBJ1-2
cdr3_aa: ASSQDTRDYGYT

v_call: TRBV5-1
cdr3_length: 12
j_call: .
cdr3_aa: ASSAGTGKGEQY

v_call: TRBV12-3/TRBV12-4
cdr3_length: 11
j_call: TRBJ1-1
cdr3_aa: ANSLTGGTEAF

v_call: TRBV20-1
cdr3_length: 13
j_call: TRBJ2-1
cdr3_aa: SARDIGTPCNEQF

v_call: TRBV27
cdr3_length: 13
j_call: TRBJ2-7
cdr3_aa: ASSPLGGTHYEQY

v_call: TRBV7-9
cdr3_length: 14
j_call: TRBJ2-5
cdr3_aa: ASSYPGLPRQETQY

v_call: TRBV28
cdr3_length: 9
j_call: TRBJ2-1
cdr3_aa: ASSLRGSQF

v_call: TRBV5-1
cdr3_length: 10
j_call: TRBJ1-2
cdr3_aa: ASSLDHYGYT

v_call: TRBV20-1
cdr3_length: 13
j_call: TRBJ2-1
cdr3_aa: SARARQVNYNEQF

v_call: TRBV12-3/TRBV12-4
cdr3_length: 14
j_call: TRBJ2-3
cdr3_aa: ASSSWTSGSTDTQY

v_call: TRBV5-1
cdr3_length: 13
j_call: TRBJ2-4
cdr3_aa: ASSGGSGGENIQY

v_call: TRBV20-1
cdr3_length: 13
j_call: TRBJ2-7
cdr3_aa: SARGGLAVADEQY

v_call: TRBV15
cdr3_length: 13
j_call: TRBJ2-5
cdr3_aa: ATTVRLAGRETQY

v_call: TRBV6-5
cdr3_length: 14
j_call: TRBJ2-5
cdr3_aa: ASSYLTGTKEGEQY